This is a list of T cell receptor beta chains from one sample in a study of blood T cell repertoires in COVID-19. Generated by immunoSEQ multiplex PCR, the TCRdb table keeps only in-frame clones and is missing some. The repertoire holds 120,000 or so clones, roughly 84% seen once, with roughly 3.9% in the top ten. The specimen sequenced was PBMCs or T cells enriched from blood (not recorded which). The origin of the receptors is a woman aged 25 to 39 who had recovered from COVID-19. The CDR3 runs from the conserved cysteine through the conserved F or W. D genes are given only for firm matches. Clone size appears in some rows only: once, few, many, or a class for an expanded clone.

once	TRBV4-3	NA	TRBJ1-1	CASSQARLGPNTEAFF	TGCGCCAGCAGCCAAGCCCGTCTAGGCCCAAACACTGAAGCTTTCTTT
NA	TRBV5-8	NA	TRBJ2-6	CASSLETGSGANVLTF	TGTGCCAGCAGCTTGGAAACAGGCTCTGGGGCCAACGTCCTGACTTTC
NA	TRBV2	NA	TRBJ2-7	CASRDLRGPGEQYF	TGTGCCAGCAGGGATCTGAGAGGGCCGGGCGAGCAGTACTTC
NA	TRBV7-2	NA	TRBJ1-4	CASSLSGVGGEKLFF	TGTGCCAGCAGCCTAAGCGGGGTGGGAGGGGAAAAACTGTTTTTT
NA	TRBV10-1	TRBD2	TRBJ2-3	CASKLLAGEGTDTQYF	TGCGCCAGCAAACTACTAGCGGGAGAGGGGACAGATACGCAGTATTTT
NA	TRBV28	TRBD1	TRBJ2-7	CASSFRQGVSYEQYF	TGTGCCAGCAGTTTTAGACAGGGGGTGTCCTACGAGCAGTACTTC
NA	TRBV4-2	TRBD2	TRBJ2-1	CASSQWREGSYNEQFF	TGTGCCAGCAGCCAATGGCGGGAGGGCAGCTACAATGAGCAGTTCTTC
NA	TRBV11-3	NA	TRBJ2-7	CASSLGVRGGEQYF	TGTGCCAGCAGCCTGGGGGTGCGGGGAGGCGAGCAGTACTTC
NA	TRBV19	TRBD1	TRBJ2-1	CASSIGGQGVNEQFF	TGTGCCAGTAGTATAGGCGGACAGGGTGTCAATGAGCAGTTCTTC
NA	TRBV30	TRBD1	TRBJ1-5	CAWSRGQGNQPQHF	TGTGCCTGGAGTAGGGGACAGGGAAATCAGCCCCAGCATTTT
once	TRBV28	NA	TRBJ1-5	CASRPLAVASNQPQHF	TGTGCCAGCCGCCCCCTGGCAGTAGCTAGCAATCAGCCCCAGCATTTT
NA	TRBV30	NA	TRBJ1-5	CAWSVRGAPNQPQHF	TGTGCCTGGAGTGTACGGGGTGCCCCTAATCAGCCCCAGCATTTT
NA	TRBV5-1	TRBD2	TRBJ2-1	CASSLGTSGAYNEQFF	TGCGCCAGCAGCTTGGGTACTAGCGGGGCCTACAATGAGCAGTTCTTC
NA	TRBV28	NA	TRBJ1-1	CASSSPVEAFF	TGTGCCAGCAGTTCGCCGGTTGAAGCTTTCTTT
NA	TRBV19	TRBD2	TRBJ2-1	CASSMYLAAGVGYEQFF	TGTGCCAGTAGTATGTACTTAGCGGCGGGAGTGGGCTATGAGCAGTTCTTC
NA	TRBV19	TRBD1	TRBJ2-7	CASSPGTGGEEQYF	TGTGCCAGTAGTCCAGGGACAGGGGGCGAGGAGCAGTACTTC
NA	TRBV3-1/TRBV3-2	TRBD2	TRBJ2-7	CASSQALAGGRSSYEQYF	TGTGCCAGCAGCCAAGCACTAGCGGGAGGTCGAAGCTCCTACGAGCAGTACTTC
NA	TRBV28	NA	TRBJ2-1	CASSSLTESYNEQFF	TGTGCCAGCAGTTCCCTGACTGAATCCTACAATGAGCAGTTCTTC
NA	TRBV28	NA	TRBJ2-2	CASSLPGTNTGELFF	TGTGCCAGCAGCCTCCCGGGAACGAACACCGGGGAGCTGTTTTTT
NA	TRBV28	NA	TRBJ1-1	CASSSPGTEAFF	TGTGCCAGCAGTTCCCCCGGGACTGAAGCTTTCTTT
once	TRBV6-4	NA	TRBJ2-1	CASSDSSFSYNEQFF	TGTGCCAGCAGTGACTCAAGCTTCTCCTACAATGAGCAGTTCTTC
few	TRBV7-8	TRBD1	TRBJ1-6	CASSFIGQGTKNNSPLHF	TGTGCCAGCAGCTTCATCGGACAGGGAACGAAGAATAATTCACCCCTCCACTTT
NA	TRBV2	TRBD2	TRBJ2-7	CASTETVRGGEQYF	TGTGCCAGCACTGAAACCGTGCGGGGGGGCGAGCAGTACTTC
NA	TRBV21-1	NA	TRBJ1-5	CASSKARGGSNQPQHF	TGTGCCAGCAGCAAAGCGCGGGGTGGAAGCAATCAGCCCCAGCATTTT
few	TRBV7-9	NA	TRBJ1-4	CASSPTGGKLFF	TGTGCCAGCAGCCCGACGGGGGGAAAACTGTTTTTT
NA	TRBV5-1	TRBD1	TRBJ1-1	CASSLAYRGTEAFF	TGCGCCAGCAGCTTGGCCTACAGGGGTACTGAAGCTTTCTTT
NA	TRBV15	NA	TRBJ1-1	CATSRDPKSRTEAFF	TGTGCCACCAGCAGAGATCCGAAGAGTCGGACTGAAGCTTTCTTT
NA	TRBV7-2	TRBD2	TRBJ2-3	CASSFVAGGPTDTQYF	TGTGCCAGCAGCTTCGTAGCGGGAGGGCCGACAGATACGCAGTATTTT
NA	TRBV3-1/TRBV3-2	TRBD2	TRBJ2-1	CASTRGLAGDLAIEQFF	TGTGCCAGCACCAGGGGACTAGCGGGAGATCTCGCCATTGAGCAGTTCTTC
NA	TRBV19	TRBD2	TRBJ2-1	CASGPREVDEQFF	TGTGCCAGTGGCCCTCGGGAGGTCGATGAGCAGTTCTTC
NA	TRBV7-3	NA	TRBJ2-5	CASSLAGRRETQYF	TGTGCCAGCAGCTTAGCGGGCAGGAGGGAGACCCAGTACTTC
NA	TRBV6-6	NA	TRBJ1-5	CASSYPRQGNNQPQHF	TGTGCCAGCAGTTACCCCCGCCAGGGGAACAATCAGCCCCAGCATTTT
NA	TRBV27	TRBD1	TRBJ1-2	CASSSGQGGLVNYGYTF	TGTGCCAGCAGTTCCGGACAGGGTGGATTAGTTAACTATGGCTACACCTTC
NA	TRBV4-3	TRBD1	TRBJ1-1	CASSQTPGTGGTEAFF	TGCGCCAGCAGCCAGACCCCCGGGACAGGGGGTACTGAAGCTTTCTTT
NA	TRBV19	NA	TRBJ1-3	CASSSGSSGNTIYF	TGTGCCAGTAGTTCGGGATCCTCTGGAAACACCATATATTTT
NA	TRBV3-1/TRBV3-2	TRBD1	TRBJ1-1	CASSQKTGVYAFF	TGTGCCAGCAGCCAGAAAACAGGGGTGTACGCTTTCTTT